This T cell receptor beta chain came from a study of PD-1 blockade in mismatch repair-deficient tumors (dated by TCRdb to 2016 to 2017). At the level of the whole study: Between late 2013 and 2016, the trial enrolled roughly 86 consecutive patients with 12 types of mismatch repair-deficient cancer, all of whom had received prior treatment and were progressing. Deep sequencing of TCR CDR3 regions was used to track tumor-associated T cell clones in peripheral blood of patients responding to PD-1 blockade. Points the paper makes about the study in general: Clones residing in the tumor, which were often undetectable in blood before treatment, expanded quickly after pembrolizumab and then contracted, generally before radiologic responses.

The library was prepared using the immunoSEQ multiplex PCR assay. The clones in this table, taken by TCRdb from immuneACCESS, are in-frame only. Not every clone is retained; where verified, under half of the shortfall comes from an unresolved V gene, and the cause of the rest is unknown. This sample holds about 110,000 clones; over 65% were observed only once. The ten largest clones add up to around 4.7% of the sample. From the germline V gene, CDR1 is SGDLS and CDR2 is YYNGEE. From cysteine to phenylalanine, the CDR3 is 16 amino acids long. Only the CDR3 DNA is retained, 48 bases long and in frame from the first base. V and J are trimmed by 4 bases and 0 bases, and the gene matches miss 5 bases of the junction. Mismatch repair deficiency was established in every enrolled patient by polymerase chain reaction or immunohistochemistry. TCR sequencing was performed for a few patients who responded to pembrolizumab therapy. The phase II trial prospectively evaluated PD-1 blockade with pembrolizumab in advanced mismatch repair-deficient cancers, independent of tissue of origin. Peripheral blood T cell samples were gathered serially, both before PD-1 blockade started and at multiple time points afterward. Blood sampling times were expressed in weeks after the first pembrolizumab dose.

About this clone itself: It has no known antigen specificity. Base qualities were left out, and no much larger clone turns up one base away.

The sequence links TRBV9 to TRBJ2-3; 10 junctional bases match TRBD2. The receptor's source is an adult with mismatch repair-deficient cancer. The sample consisted of peripheral blood, taken 60 weeks after starting pembrolizumab. The CDR3 in this case is CASSSRTSGSTDTQYF. The DNA reads as follows: TGTGCCAGCAGCTCTCGGACTAGCGGCAGCACAGATACGCAGTATTTT.